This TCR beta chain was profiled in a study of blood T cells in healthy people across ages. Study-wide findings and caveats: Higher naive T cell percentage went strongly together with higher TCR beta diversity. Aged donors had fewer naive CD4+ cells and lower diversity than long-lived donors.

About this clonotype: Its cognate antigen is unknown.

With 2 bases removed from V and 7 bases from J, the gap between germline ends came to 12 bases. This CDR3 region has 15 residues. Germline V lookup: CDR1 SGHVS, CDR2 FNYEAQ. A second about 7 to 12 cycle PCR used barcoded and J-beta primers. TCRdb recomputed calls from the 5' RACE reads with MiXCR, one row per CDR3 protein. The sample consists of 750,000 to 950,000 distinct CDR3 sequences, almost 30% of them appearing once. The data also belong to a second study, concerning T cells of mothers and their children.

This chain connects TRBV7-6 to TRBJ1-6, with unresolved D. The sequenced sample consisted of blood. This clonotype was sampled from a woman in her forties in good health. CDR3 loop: CASSLLTTENSPLHF. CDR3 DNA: TGTGCCAGCAGCTTACTTACTACGGAGAATTCACCCCTCCACTTT.